This TCR beta chain came from a study of T cell responses to AZD1222 COVID-19 vaccine. Study context: Second-dose schedules of about 4 or about 12 weeks were combined. Study-level results: CD4 TCRs associated with vaccination spanned spike, dominating at 160-218 and 743-854.

A word on this clone: Its specificity is not known.

The data were produced by immunoSEQ multiplex PCR, yet TCRdb's version contains in-frame clones alone and is incomplete. In the table there are about 130,000 clones, about 90% of which are singletons. The V end lost 1 base, the J end lost 2 bases, and 5 bases lay between the germline ends. The CDR3 runs 14 residues. CDR1 is SEHNR, CDR2 FQNEAQ, per germline (reference sequence). Sample: peripheral blood, taken on day 0 of AZD1222 vaccination. V and J are TRBV7-9 and TRBJ2-2; D call uncertain. This clonotype was sampled from an adult in good health. Here the CDR3 DNA reads TGTGCCAGCAGCTTAGTTTCCAACACCGGGGAGCTGTTTTTT. Translating it yields CASSLVSNTGELFF.